This TCR beta chain comes out of a study of blood T cell repertoires in COVID-19. Overall study context: The United States, Italy and Spain were the sources of the acute and convalescent COVID-19 samples.

V lost 5 bases and J 6 bases, leaving 16 bases between the germline ends. Germline V gives CDR1 SGHTA, CDR2 FQGNSA. The CDR3 runs 14 residues. As processed by the authors: It was from reference gene primer amplification that nucleated cell counts were estimated. Profiling relied on immunoSEQ multiplex PCR, and the TCRdb table lists in-frame clones only, not all of them. V and J calls and clone size come straight from that table; D and trimming were deduced from the DNA. The sample shows some 300,000 clones, around 88% of them seen only once. The chain uses TRBV7-2 and TRBJ2-5, with D tentatively TRBD2 (6 bases). The TCR originated in a woman aged 25 to 45 who had recovered from COVID-19. Sequencing used peripheral blood. The CDR3 nucleotides are TGTGCCAGCAGCCCCAGCAGGGAGGTACAGACCCAGTACTTC. Translated, it gives CASSPSREVQTQYF.